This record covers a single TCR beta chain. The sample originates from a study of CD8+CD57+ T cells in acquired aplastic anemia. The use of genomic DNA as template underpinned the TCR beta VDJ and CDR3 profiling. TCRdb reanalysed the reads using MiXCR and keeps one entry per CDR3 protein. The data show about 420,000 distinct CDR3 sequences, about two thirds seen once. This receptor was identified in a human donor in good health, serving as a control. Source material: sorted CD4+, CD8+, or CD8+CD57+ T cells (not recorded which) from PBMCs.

CDR3 sequence: CASSPLGDRGTDTQYF. The CDR3 DNA sequence: TGTGCCAGCAGCCCTCTGGGGGACAGGGGCACAGATACGCAGTATTTT. The chain links TRBV11-2 to TRBJ2-3; 9 nucleotides match TRBD1. Germline CDR1 and CDR2: SGHAT and FQNNGV. This CDR3 contains 16 residues. V gave up 5 bases and J gave up 1 base; unmatched junction bases: 7.